This TCR beta chain originates from a study of regulatory T cells in long-lasting Graves disease. In its sample, this clonotype was seen a few times. V lost 0 bases, J lost 9 bases, and 9 bases lay in between. CDR1 is MNHEY and CDR2 is SVGAGI in the germline V gene. The CDR3 covers 13 residues. Investigators prepared the TCR beta libraries by applying iRepertoire HTBI primers and Arm-PCR of CDR3 regions. TCRdb re-called the multiplex PCR reads with MiXCR, one entry per CDR3 protein. This table holds about 430,000 distinct CDR3 sequences, 15% found once. This sample's time point: newly diagnosed GD, antithyroid drugs for less than 3 months. Construction of the TCR library relied on RNA isolated from PBMCs. These data also featured in a second study, about T cells in Graves' hyperthyroidism and ophthalmopathy.

This receptor was obtained from a woman between 35 and 50 years old with Graves disease. The chain uses TRBV6-5 and TRBJ2-1, with a possible D match to TRBD1 (6 bases). The material sequenced was peripheral blood mononuclear cells (PBMCs), taken at new diagnosis, from a patient treated with antithyroid drugs. CDR3 in amino acids: CASSYSRGGEQFF. Here the CDR3 DNA reads TGTGCCAGCAGTTACTCCAGGGGCGGTGAGCAGTTCTTC.